This T cell receptor (beta chain) is from a study of blood T cells in healthy people across ages. This clonotype was picked up one time. The CDR3 loop spans 15 amino acids. The V and J ends lost 5 bases and 3 bases, in that order; junction bases with no gene match: 7. Germline values: CDR1 SGHVS, CDR2 FNYEAQ. For the second PCR, which ran for 7 to 11 cycles, a sample-barcoded 5' primer and a J-beta primer mix were used. Each cDNA was tagged by a template-switch adaptor containing 12 random nucleotides. TCRdb reprocessed the 5' RACE reads with MiXCR, giving one entry per CDR3 protein. The sample lists hundreds of thousands of distinct CDR3 sequences; 58% were seen once.

The TCR was taken from a man aged 25-45 years in good health. The sequencing sample was made of blood. The chain carries TRBV7-6 and TRBJ2-7; 10 nucleotides align to TRBD1. The CDR3: CASSHGDRGNYEQYF. For the CDR3, the DNA is TGTGCCAGCAGCCACGGGGACAGGGGAAACTACGAGCAGTACTTC.